This TCR beta chain was found in a study of regulatory T cells in long-lasting Graves disease. Whole-study context: Graves' patients, diagnosed recently, had received antithyroid drugs under 3 months.

This clonotype has at least ten counts. The germline V gene has CDR1 SGHDN and CDR2 FVKESK. The CDR3 has 17 amino acids. V lost 1 base, J lost 0 bases, and 5 bases stayed unmatched. iRepertoire HTBI primers and Arm-PCR of CDR3 regions built TCR beta libraries. A single record per CDR3 protein comes from TCRdb applying MiXCR to the multiplex PCR reads. The table includes around 400,000 distinct CDR3 sequences, around 11% detected once. As to time point: newly diagnosed GD, antithyroid drugs for less than 3 months. PBMCs were the source of the RNA used for TCR sequencing. The sample was also linked to a second study, of T cells in Graves' hyperthyroidism and ophthalmopathy.

The chain has TRBV14 and TRBJ2-1; 8 bases match TRBD2. The origin of this receptor is a woman younger than 30 with Graves disease. Specimen: peripheral blood mononuclear cells (PBMCs), collected at new diagnosis, from a patient treated with antithyroid drugs. The CDR3 DNA sequence: TGTGCCAGCAGCCAAGGCGGGAGGCCCTTCTCCTACAATGAGCAGTTCTTC. It encodes CASSQGGRPFSYNEQFF.